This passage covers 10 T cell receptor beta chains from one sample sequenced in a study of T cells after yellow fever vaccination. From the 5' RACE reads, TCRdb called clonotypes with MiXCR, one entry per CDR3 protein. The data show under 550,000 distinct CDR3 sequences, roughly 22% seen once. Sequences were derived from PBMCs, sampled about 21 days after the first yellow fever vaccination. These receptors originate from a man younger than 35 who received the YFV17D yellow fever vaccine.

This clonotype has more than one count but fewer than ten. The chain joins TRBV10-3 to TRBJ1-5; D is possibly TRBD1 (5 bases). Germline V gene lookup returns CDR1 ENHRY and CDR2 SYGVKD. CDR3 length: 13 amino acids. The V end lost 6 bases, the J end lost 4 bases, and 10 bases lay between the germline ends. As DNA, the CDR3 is TGTGCCATCAGGACAGCAGAAAATCAGCCCCAGCATTTT. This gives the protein CAIRTAENQPQHF.

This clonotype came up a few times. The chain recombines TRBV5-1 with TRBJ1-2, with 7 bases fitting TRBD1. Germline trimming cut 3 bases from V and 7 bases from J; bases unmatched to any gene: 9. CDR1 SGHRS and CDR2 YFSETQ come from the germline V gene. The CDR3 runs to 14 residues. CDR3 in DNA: TGCGCCAGCAGCTACGATACAGGGGCGCCTGGCTACACCTTC. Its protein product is CASSYDTGAPGYTF.

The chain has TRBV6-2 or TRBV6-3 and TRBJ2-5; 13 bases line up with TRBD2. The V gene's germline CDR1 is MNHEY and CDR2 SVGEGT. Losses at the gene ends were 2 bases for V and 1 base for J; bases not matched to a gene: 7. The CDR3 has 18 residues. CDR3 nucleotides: TGTGCCAGCAGTTACGAACTGGGACTAGCGGGGAGCCAAGAGACCCAGTACTTC. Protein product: CASSYELGLAGSQETQYF.

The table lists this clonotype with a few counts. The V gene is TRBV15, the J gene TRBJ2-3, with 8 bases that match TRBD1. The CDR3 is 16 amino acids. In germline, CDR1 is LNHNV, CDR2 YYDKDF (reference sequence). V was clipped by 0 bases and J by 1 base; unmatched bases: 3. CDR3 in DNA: TGTGCCACCAGCAGAGAGGGGACAGGCCGCACAGATACGCAGTATTTT. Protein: CATSREGTGRTDTQYF.

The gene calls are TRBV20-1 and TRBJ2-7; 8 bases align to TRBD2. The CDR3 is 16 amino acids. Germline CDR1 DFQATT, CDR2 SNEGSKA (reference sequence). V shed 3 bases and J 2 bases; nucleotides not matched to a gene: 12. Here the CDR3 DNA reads TGCAGTGCTAGTTCGGGGGGGGGCCCACGGACCTACGAGCAGTACTTC. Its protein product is CSASSGGGPRTYEQYF.

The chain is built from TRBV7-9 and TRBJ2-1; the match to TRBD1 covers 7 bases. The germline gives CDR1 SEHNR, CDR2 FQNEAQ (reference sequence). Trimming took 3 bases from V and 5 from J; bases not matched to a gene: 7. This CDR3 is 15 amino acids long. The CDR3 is CASSFDRAWDNEQFF. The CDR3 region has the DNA TGTGCCAGCAGCTTTGACAGGGCCTGGGACAATGAGCAGTTCTTC.

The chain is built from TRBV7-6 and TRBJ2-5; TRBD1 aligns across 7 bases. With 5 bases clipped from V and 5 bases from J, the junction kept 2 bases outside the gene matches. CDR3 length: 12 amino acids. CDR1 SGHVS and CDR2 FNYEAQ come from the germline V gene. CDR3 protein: CASSKQGETQYF. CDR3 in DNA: TGTGCCAGCAGCAAACAGGGGGAGACCCAGTACTTC.

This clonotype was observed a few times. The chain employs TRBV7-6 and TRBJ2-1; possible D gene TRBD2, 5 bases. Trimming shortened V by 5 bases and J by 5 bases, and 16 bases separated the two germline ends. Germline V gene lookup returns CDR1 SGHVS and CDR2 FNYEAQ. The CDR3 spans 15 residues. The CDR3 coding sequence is TGTGCCAGCAGCCCCGCGGTATTGACTAACAATGAGCAGTTCTTC. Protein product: CASSPAVLTNNEQFF.

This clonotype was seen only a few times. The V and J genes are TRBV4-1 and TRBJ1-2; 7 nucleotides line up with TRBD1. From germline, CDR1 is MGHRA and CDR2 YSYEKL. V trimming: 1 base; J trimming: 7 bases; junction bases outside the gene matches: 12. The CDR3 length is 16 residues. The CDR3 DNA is TGCGCCAGCAGCCAAGGATATGGGACAGCTGTGAGTGGCTACACCTTC. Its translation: CASSQGYGTAVSGYTF.

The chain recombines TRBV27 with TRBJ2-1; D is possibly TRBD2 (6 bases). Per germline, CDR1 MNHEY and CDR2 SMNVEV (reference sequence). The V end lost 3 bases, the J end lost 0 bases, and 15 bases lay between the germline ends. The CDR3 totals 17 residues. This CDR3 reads CASSFSLGSGSYNEQFF. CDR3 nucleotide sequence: TGTGCCAGCAGTTTCTCCCTGGGTAGCGGCTCCTACAATGAGCAGTTCTTC.